The 27 T cell receptor beta chains below were found in one sample sequenced in a study of T cell responses to AZD1222 COVID-19 vaccine. TCRdb's table, derived via immunoSEQ multiplex PCR, lists solely in-frame clones and lacks some. The table records 180,000 or so clones, around 88% of them present only once. The material sequenced was peripheral blood, taken on day 0 of AZD1222 vaccination. These receptors all come from an adult in good health.

The rearrangement links TRBV9 to TRBJ1-1; weak D call: TRBD1 (5 bases). Trimming pared 2 bases from V and 1 base from J, leaving 9 bases between. In germline, CDR1 is SGDLS, CDR2 YYNGEE. This CDR3 has 14 amino acids. The DNA of the CDR3 is TGTGCCAGCAGCGTGGGACGGCGGAACACTGAAGCTTTCTTT. Protein product: CASSVGRRNTEAFF.

The chain combines TRBV28 with TRBJ2-1; 8 bases map to TRBD1. V was clipped by 7 bases and J by 14 bases; unmatched bases: 22. The CDR3 sequence is 16 residues long. The germline V gene has CDR1 MDHEN and CDR2 SYDVKM. The CDR3 DNA is TGTGCCAGCACCCAACCGGACAGGGCCCCGACTAGTCCGGAGTTCTTC. It translates to CASTQPDRAPTSPEFF.

V and J are TRBV10-3 and TRBJ1-5; D is perhaps TRBD1 (5 bases). The V gene lost 0 bases and the J gene lost 3 bases, with 9 bases spanning the gap. Germline values: CDR1 ENHRY, CDR2 SYGVKD. This CDR3 region has 15 residues. CDR3 nucleotides: TGTGCCATCAGTGAGTCTATCGGGGCCAATCAGCCCCAGCATTTT. Protein sequence: CAISESIGANQPQHF.

CDR3 sequence: CASSQDRGRGANVLTF. The CDR3 DNA is TGTGCCAGCAGCCAAGACAGGGGGCGCGGGGCCAACGTCCTGACTTTC. The chain employs TRBV14 and TRBJ2-6; 8 bases line up with TRBD1. This CDR3 is built from 16 residues. With V trimmed by 0 bases and J by 4 bases, 2 bases remained unmatched. Germline V CDR1 and CDR2: SGHDN, FVKESK.

The rearrangement joins TRBV4-2 to TRBJ2-1; 8 positions match TRBD2. Unmatched junction bases numbered 13, after V lost 10 bases and J lost 2 bases. The CDR3 runs 16 residues. Germline V CDR1 and CDR2: LGHNA, YNFKEQ. The DNA for the CDR3 is TGTGCCACCACCCACCACGACGGGGGGGCCTACAATGAGCAGTTCTTC. It specifies CATTHHDGGAYNEQFF.

The rearrangement links TRBV5-1 to TRBJ2-5; possibly TRBD2 for D (6 bases). V was trimmed by 0 bases and J by 6 bases, leaving 15 bases between them. Germline V lookup: CDR1 SGHRS, CDR2 YFSETQ. The CDR3 sequence is 15 residues long. CDR3 bases: TGCGCCAGCAGCTTGGGATACCAGGGACTCCAGACCCAGTACTTC. Its translation: CASSLGYQGLQTQYF.

The V call is TRBV27, the J call TRBJ2-1; weak D call: TRBD2 (7 bases). V lost 1 base and J lost 4, with 11 bases in between. Germline CDR1 and CDR2: MNHEY and SMNVEV (reference sequence). This CDR3 region has 15 residues. CDR3 nucleotides: TGTGCCAGCAGTTTATTCGGGGGGCTTTACAATGAGCAGTTCTTC. Amino acid sequence: CASSLFGGLYNEQFF.

This chain links TRBV11-2 with TRBJ2-1; D gene ambiguous. Trimming shortened V by 1 base and J by 5 bases, and 9 bases separated the two germline ends. This CDR3 spans 14 amino acids. Germline V gene data show CDR1 as SGHAT and CDR2 as FQNNGV. In DNA, the CDR3 is TGTGCCAGCAGCTTAGGCCGGGCTAACAATGAGCAGTTCTTC. Amino acids: CASSLGRANNEQFF.

This clone occurred once. The rearrangement uses TRBV27 and TRBJ2-5, with 9 bases fitting TRBD2. Trimming at V came to 1 base and at J to 5 bases, leaving 11 bases not matched to a gene. This CDR3 is 17 amino acids long. CDR1 is MNHEY and CDR2 is SMNVEV in the germline V gene (reference sequence). CDR3 region: CASSLYHAGGPPETQYF. The CDR3 region has the DNA TGTGCCAGCAGTTTATATCATGCGGGGGGGCCACCGGAGACCCAGTACTTC.

This clone has just one count. The V and J genes are TRBV28 and TRBJ2-7; no clear D. This CDR3 is 11 amino acids long. Germline loops: CDR1 MDHEN, CDR2 SYDVKM. Trimming shortened V by 3 bases and J by 5 bases, and 5 bases separated the two germline ends. The CDR3 DNA is TGTGCCAGCAGTTTTCGGGACGAGCAGTACTTC. Its protein product is CASSFRDEQYF.

The rearrangement joins TRBV28 to TRBJ2-3, with D tentatively TRBD1 or TRBD2 (5 bases each). CDR1 MDHEN and CDR2 SYDVKM come from the germline V gene. V was trimmed by 5 bases and J by 2 bases, leaving 14 bases between them. The length of the CDR3 is 15 residues. The CDR3: CASSTAGTYTDTQYF. The DNA of the CDR3 is TGTGCCAGCAGTACGGCAGGGACCTACACAGATACGCAGTATTTT.

The rearrangement joins TRBV5-1 to TRBJ1-2, with 11 positions matching TRBD1. CDR1 SGHRS and CDR2 YFSETQ come from the germline V gene. V was pared by 4 bases and J by 7 bases, with 6 bases of the junction left unmatched. The CDR3 is 14 amino acids. CDR3: CASSVGQGAAGYTF. The CDR3 DNA is TGCGCCAGCAGCGTCGGACAGGGGGCGGCTGGCTACACCTTC.

This sequence joins TRBV27 and TRBJ1-1; D remains unclear. From germline, CDR1 is MNHEY and CDR2 SMNVEV (reference sequence). V lost 2 bases and J lost 4, with 8 bases in between. The CDR3 is made up of 13 amino acids. The CDR3, as DNA: TGTGCCAGCAGTTTAGGGCAGCTCACTGAAGCTTTCTTT. It translates to CASSLGQLTEAFF.

In nucleotides, the CDR3 is TGTGCCATCAGTGGCCTAGAGGAACAGCCCCAGCATTTT. This sequence encodes CAISGLEEQPQHF. The chain links TRBV10-3 to TRBJ1-5, with no clear D. Germline CDR1 reads ENHRY; CDR2 reads SYGVKD. Trimming shortened V by 4 bases and J by 7 bases, and 11 bases separated the two germline ends. The CDR3 runs 13 residues.

This chain uses TRBV11-2 with TRBJ2-3; TRBD2 aligns across 7 bases. This CDR3 spans 16 amino acids. Germline loops: CDR1 SGHAT, CDR2 FQNNGV. Trimming removed 5 bases from V and 2 bases from J; junction bases left unmatched: 10. DNA for the CDR3: TGTGCCAGCAGCCTCGGGACTACCTTCTTCACAGATACGCAGTATTTT. The encoded protein is CASSLGTTFFTDTQYF.

This clone was detected once. The V and J genes are TRBV6-4 and TRBJ1-2; D ambiguous. Germline assignment: CDR1 MRHNA and CDR2 SNTAGT. V was shortened by 4 bases and J by 8 bases, with 17 bases between the two germline ends. There are 14 residues in the CDR3. CDR3 residues: CASSGDGRPGGYTF. The CDR3 nucleotides are TGTGCCAGCAGTGGAGACGGACGGCCCGGCGGCTACACCTTC.

The genes are TRBV28 and TRBJ1-2; D may be TRBD1 (6 bases). CDR3 size: 16 residues. Germline V gives CDR1 MDHEN, CDR2 SYDVKM. The V and J ends lost 5 bases and 3 bases respectively, with 19 bases between them. In DNA form, the CDR3 reads TGTGCCAGCAGTGATCCGGGACAAAGGAACTACTATGGCTACACCTTC. Amino acids: CASSDPGQRNYYGYTF.

The chain has TRBV6-1 and TRBJ2-7, with 9 bases matching TRBD1. There are 16 residues in the CDR3. The ends lost 3 bases at V and 2 bases at J; junction bases unmatched: 8. The germline CDR1 and CDR2 sequences are MNHNS and SASEGT. CDR3 DNA: TGTGCCAGCAGTGATTATTCCGGGACAGGGACCTACGAGCAGTACTTC. This codes for CASSDYSGTGTYEQYF.

This chain links TRBV6-1 with TRBJ2-7; perhaps D is TRBD1 or TRBD2 (6 bases each). The CDR3 is 14 amino acids. Germline-derived CDR1 and CDR2 are MNHNS and SASEGT. Trimming shortened V by 0 bases and J by 3 bases, and 9 bases separated the two germline ends. The CDR3 DNA reads as TGTGCCAGCAGTGAAGCGGGGGGCCGCTACGAGCAGTACTTC. Its translation is CASSEAGGRYEQYF.

The rearrangement joins TRBV10-3 to TRBJ2-5; maybe TRBD1 (5 bases). Germline CDR1 is ENHRY and CDR2 is SYGVKD. This CDR3 contains 16 residues. V lost 0 bases and J 3 bases, leaving 14 bases between the germline ends. For the CDR3, the DNA is TGTGCCATCAGTGAGTCGACTGGGGTAGGGGAAGAGACCCAGTACTTC. Translating it yields CAISESTGVGEETQYF.

V usage is TRBV18 and J usage is TRBJ1-1; possible D gene TRBD1, 5 bases. The CDR3 is 14 amino acids. Germline CDR1 is KGHSH and CDR2 is LQKENI. V lost 3 bases and J lost 3, with 11 bases in between. The CDR3 bases are TGTGCCAGCTCACCGACAGCCACATACACTGAAGCTTTCTTT. This gives the protein CASSPTATYTEAFF.

This chain links TRBV28 with TRBJ1-5; no clear D. The germline V and J ends were trimmed by 7 bases and 2 bases, with 9 bases remaining between them. The CDR3 totals 13 residues. Germline V gives CDR1 MDHEN, CDR2 SYDVKM. CDR3 DNA: TGTGCCAGCACCTCGGGCGGCAATCAGCCCCAGCATTTT. It encodes CASTSGGNQPQHF.

V and J are TRBV14 and TRBJ2-6; 8 nucleotides align to TRBD1. Germline V CDR1 and CDR2: SGHDN, FVKESK. This CDR3 is built from 21 residues. The V gene end was trimmed by 1 base and the J gene end by 0 bases; junction bases not matched to a gene: 14. CDR3 sequence: CASSQGFFQGARRSGANVLTF. CDR3 DNA: TGTGCCAGCAGCCAAGGCTTCTTCCAGGGGGCGCGACGCTCTGGGGCCAACGTCCTGACTTTC.

V is TRBV29-1 and J is TRBJ2-3, with D maybe TRBD1 (6 bases). Per germline, CDR1 SQVTM and CDR2 ANQGSEA. With 2 bases removed from V and 7 bases from J, the gap between germline ends came to 13 bases. CDR3 length equals 13 residues. CDR3 loop: CSVERQVGNTQYF. CDR3 nucleotides: TGCAGCGTTGAAAGACAGGTGGGAAATACGCAGTATTTT.

The rearrangement joins TRBV6-5 to TRBJ1-5, with D possibly being TRBD1 (5 bases). The length of the CDR3 is 15 residues. Germline V gene sequence: CDR1 MNHEY, CDR2 SVGAGI. The germline V and J ends were trimmed by 2 bases and 3 bases, with 11 bases remaining between them. In nucleotides, the CDR3 is TGTGCCAGCAGTTACACGAGGGGCCCCAATCAGCCCCAGCATTTT. Amino acid sequence: CASSYTRGPNQPQHF.

The chain employs TRBV27 and TRBJ1-1; TRBD1 might be the D (5 bases). Germline lookup yields CDR1 MNHEY and CDR2 SMNVEV (reference sequence). Trimming cost V 3 bases and J 1 base, with 15 bases left between them. The CDR3 has 16 residues. Written as DNA, the CDR3 is TGTGCCAGCAGTTTCCTCACCGAGGGGCGGAACACTGAAGCTTTCTTT. Amino acids: CASSFLTEGRNTEAFF.

This clone appeared a single time. The chain joins TRBV28 to TRBJ2-7; 7 nucleotides agree with TRBD1. With 7 bases clipped from V and 1 base from J, the junction kept 7 bases outside the gene matches. CDR3 length: 14 amino acids. Germline V CDR1 and CDR2: MDHEN, SYDVKM. The CDR3 nucleotides are TGTGCCAGCACCCTTTCGGGACAGTCCTACGAGCAGTACTTC. This translates into CASTLSGQSYEQYF.